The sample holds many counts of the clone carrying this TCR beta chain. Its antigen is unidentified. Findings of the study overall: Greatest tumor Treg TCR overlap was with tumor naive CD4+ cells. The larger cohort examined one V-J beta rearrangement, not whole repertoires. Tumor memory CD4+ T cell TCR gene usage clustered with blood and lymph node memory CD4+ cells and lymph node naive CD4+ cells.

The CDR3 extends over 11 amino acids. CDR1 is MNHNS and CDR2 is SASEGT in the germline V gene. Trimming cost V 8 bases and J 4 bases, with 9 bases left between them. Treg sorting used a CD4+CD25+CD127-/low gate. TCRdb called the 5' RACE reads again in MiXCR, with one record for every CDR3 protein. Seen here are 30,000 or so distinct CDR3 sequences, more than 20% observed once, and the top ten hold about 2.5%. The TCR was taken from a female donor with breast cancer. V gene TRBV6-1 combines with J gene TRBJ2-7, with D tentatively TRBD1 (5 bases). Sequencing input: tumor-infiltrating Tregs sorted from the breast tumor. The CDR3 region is CASPKGYEQYF. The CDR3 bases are TGTGCCAGCCCGAAGGGGTACGAGCAGTACTTC.